The 6 T cell receptor beta chains given below trace back to one sample, sequenced in a study of CD8+ T cells in alopecia areata. Isolated RNA was reverse transcribed into cDNA used as the sequencing template. Assay used: immunoSEQ multiplex PCR; TCRdb lists only in-frame clones, some missing. This table has some 200,000 clones, 55% to 70% appearing once. Described treatment: oral pan-JAK inhibitor, 5-10 mg twice daily. The input for sequencing was CD4+ T cells sorted from blood, taken at week 24, from a patient treated with tofacitinib. The receptor source for this set is a human donor with alopecia areata.

This clone occurred a few times. A far larger clone differs by one base, so this is likely a read error. Other DNA sequences in the sample encode the same CDR3. This chain joins TRBV5-1 and TRBJ1-5; TRBD1 is a possible D gene (5 bases). The germline V gene has CDR1 SGHRS and CDR2 YFSETQ. The ends were cut back, 1 base at V and 3 bases at J, with 11 bases in the middle. The CDR3 runs 15 residues. DNA for the CDR3: TGCGCCAGCAGCTTGCGGGGGGGTACCAATCAGCCCCAGCATTTT. Translation: CASSLRGGTNQPQHF.

The J gene is TRBJ1-1, the V gene TRBV10-3, with D unclear. Germline CDR1 is ENHRY and CDR2 is SYGVKD. V was trimmed by 3 bases and J by 5 bases, leaving 10 bases between them. The CDR3 totals 13 residues. CDR3 protein: CAISDRGRTEAFF. In DNA form, the CDR3 reads TGTGCCATCAGTGATAGAGGGAGGACTGAAGCTTTCTTT.

The chain uses TRBV2 and TRBJ2-5, with D perhaps TRBD1 or TRBD2 (5 bases each). TRBJ2-7 matches the DNA end more closely, so the J call is doubtful. The CDR3 runs 13 residues. Germline assignment: CDR1 SNHLY and CDR2 FYNNEI. The CDR3 bases are TGTGCCACAGGAAGGAGCTCGGGACGCGAGCAGTACTTC. It codes for CATGRSSGREQYF.

This clone turned up a few times. The chain links TRBV20-1 to TRBJ2-7; no clear D. The length of the CDR3 is 10 residues. CDR1 is DFQATT and CDR2 is SNEGSKA in the germline V gene (reference sequence). Trimming took off 3 bases at V and 5 bases at J, with 5 bases between the two ends. CDR3 region: CSASLHEQYF. The DNA of the CDR3 is TGCAGTGCTAGTCTCCACGAGCAGTACTTC.

This clone came up a few times. The CDR3 nucleotides read TGTGCCAGCAGCCGGATACCCTACGAGCAGTACTTC. This encodes CASSRIPYEQYF. The chain joins TRBV14 to TRBJ2-7; D remains unclear. The CDR3 has 12 amino acids. Germline loops: CDR1 SGHDN, CDR2 FVKESK. V lost 4 bases and J lost 2, with 6 bases in between.

Only a few counts were recorded for this clone. V usage is TRBV7-2 and J usage is TRBJ2-4; perhaps TRBD1 as D (6 bases). The CDR3 consists of 16 residues. The V and J ends lost 6 bases and 0 bases respectively, with 15 bases between them. Germline lookup yields CDR1 SGHTA and CDR2 FQGNSA. The CDR3 DNA is TGTGCCAGCAGACCAGGTCAGGGGAAAGCCAAAAACATTCAGTACTTC. Translating gives CASRPGQGKAKNIQYF.